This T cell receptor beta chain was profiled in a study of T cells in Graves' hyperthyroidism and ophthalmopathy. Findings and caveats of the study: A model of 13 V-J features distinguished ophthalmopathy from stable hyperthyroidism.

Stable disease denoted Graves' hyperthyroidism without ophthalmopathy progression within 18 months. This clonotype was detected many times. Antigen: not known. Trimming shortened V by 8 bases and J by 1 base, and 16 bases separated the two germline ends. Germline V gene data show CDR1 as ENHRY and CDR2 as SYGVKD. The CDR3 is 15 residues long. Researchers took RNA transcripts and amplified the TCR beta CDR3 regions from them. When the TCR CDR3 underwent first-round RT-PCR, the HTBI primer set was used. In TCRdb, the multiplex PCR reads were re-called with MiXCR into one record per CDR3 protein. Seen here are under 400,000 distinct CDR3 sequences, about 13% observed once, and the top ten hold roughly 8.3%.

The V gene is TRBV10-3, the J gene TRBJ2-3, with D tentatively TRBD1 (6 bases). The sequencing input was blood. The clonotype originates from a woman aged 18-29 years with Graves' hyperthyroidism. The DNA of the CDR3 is TGTGCCATCCGCCCGACAGGCCTGGGCACAGATACGCAGTATTTT. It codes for CAIRPTGLGTDTQYF.